One sample yielded the 29 T cell receptor beta chains listed below, sequenced in a study of shared clonotypes between healthy human individuals (dated by TCRdb to the early 2020s). The library came from the immunoSEQ multiplex PCR assay. What TCRdb holds here is the immuneACCESS table cut down to in-frame rearrangements. Part of the clones is not present; checked against another copy, under half of the missing clones reflect an unresolved V gene, and the others are unexplained. This sample holds some 1.4 million clones; 96% were observed only once. The ten largest account for roughly 1.1% of the sample. Specimen: naive CD4+ T cells sorted from blood. According to the study, the label for this sample's cell subset or site signals: CD45RA+ positively selected. The receptors come from a man aged 25-40 years in good health.

This clone appeared a few times. This chain connects TRBV20-1 to TRBJ2-7; no reliable D call. CDR3 length: 11 amino acids. Trimming stripped 7 bases from V and 3 bases from J, with 10 bases between. CDR1 is DFQATT, CDR2 SNEGSKA, per germline (reference sequence). The CDR3 sequence: CSGASIYEQYF. CDR3 coding DNA: TGCAGTGGGGCCTCGATCTACGAGCAGTACTTC.

This chain connects TRBV9 to TRBJ2-1, with no clear D. Trimming removed 3 bases from V and 7 bases from J, with 5 bases in between. Germline V lookup: CDR1 SGDLS, CDR2 YYNGEE. The CDR3 is 11 amino acids. The CDR3, as DNA: TGTGCCAGCAGCGGTTATAATGAGCAGTTCTTC. Protein sequence: CASSGYNEQFF. Complete variable domain (other parts from reference TRBV9 and TRBJ2-1): DSGVTQTPKHLITATGQRVTLRCSPRSGDLSVYWYQQSLDQGLQFLIQYYNGEERAKGNILERFSAQQFPDLHSELNLSSLELGDSALYFCASSGYNEQFFGPGTRLTVL.

The chain combines TRBV10-2 with TRBJ2-7; 7 bases line up with TRBD2. CDR1 is WSHSY, CDR2 SAAADI, per germline. The CDR3 has 16 residues. The trim removed 3 bases at V and 4 bases at J, leaving 12 bases unmatched. The CDR3 region is CASSDSREVLHYEQYF. CDR3 bases: TGCGCCAGCAGTGATTCCCGGGAGGTCCTCCATTACGAGCAGTACTTC.

V gene TRBV6-1 combines with J gene TRBJ2-2; D is perhaps TRBD1 (5 bases). The CDR3 length is 15 residues. Germline V lookup: CDR1 MNHNS, CDR2 SASEGT. Trimming cost V 4 bases and J 7 bases, with 16 bases left between them. CDR3 amino acids: CASSALTDSGGELFF. CDR3 bases: TGTGCCAGCAGTGCACTTACCGACAGTGGCGGGGAGCTGTTTTTT.

The chain recombines TRBV15 with TRBJ1-1; tentative D call: TRBD1 (6 bases). The length of the CDR3 is 15 residues. CDR1 is LNHNV, CDR2 YYDKDF, per germline (reference sequence). Between the trimmed V and J ends, which lost 8 bases and 5 bases, there was a span of 21 bases. CDR3 region: CATRLRGQGRTEAFF. In DNA form, the CDR3 reads TGTGCCACCCGGCTCAGGGGCCAAGGGAGAACTGAAGCTTTCTTT.

The rearrangement uses TRBV30 and TRBJ2-1, with 9 bases that match TRBD1. Germline assignment: CDR1 GTSNPN and CDR2 SVGIG (reference sequence). V lost 5 bases and J lost 8; bases outside the gene matches: 13. The CDR3 loop spans 15 amino acids. CDR3 in DNA: TGTGCCTGGGCCGCGGGACAGGGAAAACTCGATGAGCAGTTCTTC. Residues: CAWAAGQGKLDEQFF.

This clone was seen once. The rearrangement uses TRBV7-2 and TRBJ2-1, with 9 bases matching TRBD2. With 3 bases clipped from V and 9 bases from J, the junction kept 6 bases outside the gene matches. This CDR3 is 14 amino acids long. Germline assignment: CDR1 SGHTA and CDR2 FQGNSA. This chain's CDR3 is CASSLGLAGGEQFF. CDR3 DNA sequence: TGTGCCAGCAGCTTGGGACTAGCCGGAGGTGAGCAGTTCTTC.

The V and J genes are TRBV28 and TRBJ2-6; perhaps TRBD1 as D (6 bases). V lost 3 bases, J lost 0 bases, and 15 bases lay in between. The CDR3 length is 18 residues. CDR1 MDHEN and CDR2 SYDVKM come from the germline V gene. Here the CDR3 DNA reads TGTGCCAGCAGTTTCTACGGGTTAGGGGGCTCTGGGGCCAACGTCCTGACTTTC. Protein: CASSFYGLGGSGANVLTF.

V usage is TRBV2 and J usage is TRBJ2-3, with 13 bases matching TRBD2. The CDR3 spans 14 residues. Germline CDR1 is SNHLY and CDR2 is FYNNEI. The junction had 0 bases not matched to a gene; V was cut back by 6 bases and J by 3 bases. CDR3 protein: CASRLAGGTDTQYF. The CDR3, as DNA: TGTGCCAGCAGACTAGCGGGAGGGACAGATACGCAGTATTTT.

The rearrangement uses TRBV6-5 and TRBJ1-5, with D hard to call. Germline CDR1 is MNHEY and CDR2 is SVGAGI. The CDR3 covers 14 residues. Trimming shortened V by 4 bases and J by 3 bases, and 10 bases separated the two germline ends. The CDR3 sequence is CASSSRGNNQPQHF. The CDR3 nucleotides read TGTGCCAGCAGTTCTCGGGGTAACAATCAGCCCCAGCATTTT.

This sequence joins TRBV28 and TRBJ1-3; perhaps TRBD1 as D (5 bases). Trimming left V 6 bases short and J 0 bases short, with 12 bases between. Per the germline V gene, CDR1 is MDHEN and CDR2 is SYDVKM. CDR3 length equals 15 residues. The CDR3 reads CASSRDSVSGNTIYF. CDR3 coding DNA: TGTGCCAGCAGCCGTGACAGCGTCTCTGGAAACACCATATATTTT.

The J gene is TRBJ2-7, the V gene TRBV19; weak D call: TRBD1 (6 bases). CDR1 LNHDA and CDR2 SQIVND come from the germline V gene (reference sequence). This CDR3 comprises 13 residues. V lost 6 bases and J 4 bases, leaving 13 bases between the germline ends. CDR3 bases: TGTGCCAGTAGCCCCGGGACAAGGTACGAGCAGTACTTC. Protein product: CASSPGTRYEQYF.

The chain is built from TRBV29-1 and TRBJ2-1, with 11 nucleotides matching TRBD2. CDR3 length: 16 amino acids. The V gene end was trimmed by 6 bases and the J gene end by 3 bases; junction bases not matched to a gene: 10. The germline CDR1 and CDR2 sequences are SQVTM and ANQGSEA. CDR3 amino acids: CSVDGLAGTNYNEQFF. CDR3 DNA: TGCAGCGTGGACGGACTAGCGGGTACCAACTACAATGAGCAGTTCTTC.

The gene calls are TRBV5-4 and TRBJ2-1, with 13 bases that match TRBD2. V trimming: 4 bases; J trimming: 6 bases; junction bases outside the gene matches: 10. From germline, CDR1 is SGHNT and CDR2 YYREEE (reference sequence). This CDR3 region has 17 residues. The DNA for the CDR3 is TGTGCCAGCAGCATAGTCCCGGGACTAGCGGGACCCAATGAGCAGTTCTTC. As protein: CASSIVPGLAGPNEQFF. The variable domain in full, with the rest retrieved from reference TRBV5-4 and TRBJ2-1, is ETGVTQSPTHLIKTRGQQVTLRCSSQSGHNTVSWYQQALGQGPQFIFQYYREEENGRGNFPPRFSGLQFPNYSSELNVNALELDDSALYLCASSIVPGLAGPNEQFFGPGTRLTVL.

The chain couples TRBV6-5 to TRBJ1-5, with 10 bases that match TRBD1. V gave up 5 bases and J gave up 7 bases; unmatched junction bases: 5. Germline lookup yields CDR1 MNHEY and CDR2 SVGAGI. The CDR3 is 14 amino acids. The CDR3 loop is CASSPGQGVQPQHF. In DNA, the CDR3 is TGTGCCAGCAGTCCTGGACAGGGGGTCCAGCCCCAGCATTTT.

A remark on this clone: Within the sample, other DNA sequences also encode this same CDR3. The chain is built from TRBV2 and TRBJ2-2, with TRBD1 as a possible D gene (5 bases). This CDR3 region has 14 residues. V gave up 2 bases and J gave up 5 bases, with 9 bases separating them. CDR1 is SNHLY, CDR2 FYNNEI, per germline. CDR3 residues: CASSEQGRTGELFF. DNA of the CDR3: TGTGCCAGCAGTGAACAGGGCCGGACCGGGGAGCTGTTTTTT.

This clone was detected a few times. In the same sample, other DNA sequences code for this CDR3. Here the CDR3 DNA reads TGCGCCAGCAGCTTGGAGGGAGATACGCAGTATTTT. This sequence encodes CASSLEGDTQYF. V is TRBV5-1 and J is TRBJ2-3; D not resolved. This CDR3 is built from 12 residues. The germline CDR1 and CDR2 sequences are SGHRS and YFSETQ. V was cut by 0 bases and J by 5 bases, with 4 bases left in between.

This chain connects TRBV6-1 to TRBJ2-5; D gene unclear. Germline V CDR1 and CDR2: MNHNS, SASEGT. This CDR3 is built from 13 residues. V shed 3 bases and J shed 5 bases, with 10 bases lying between them. CDR3 sequence (DNA): TGTGCCAGCAGTGAGTTAGGGCTTGAGACCCAGTACTTC. Translated, it gives CASSELGLETQYF.

This sequence joins TRBV7-6 and TRBJ1-3; D gene uncertain. CDR3 length: 12 residues. Trimming took off 5 bases at V and 4 bases at J, with 6 bases between the two ends. Germline CDR1 is SGHVS and CDR2 is FNYEAQ. The CDR3 reads CASSPTGNTIYF. The CDR3 bases are TGTGCCAGCAGCCCCACCGGAAACACCATATATTTT. The full variable domain, completed using reference TRBV7-6 and TRBJ1-3, is GAGVSQSPRYKVTKRGQDVALRCDPISGHVSLYWYRQALGQGPEFLTYFNYEAQQDKSGLPNDRFSAERPEGSISTLTIQRTEQRDSAMYRCASSPTGNTIYFGEGSWLTVV.

This chain links TRBV28 with TRBJ2-3; D not resolved. The V end was cut by 8 bases, the J end by 2 bases, with 14 bases between. Germline lookup yields CDR1 MDHEN and CDR2 SYDVKM. The CDR3 is 14 amino acids. CDR3 DNA sequence: TGTGCCAGCCTCCCGGGTGGGTACACAGATACGCAGTATTTT. Protein: CASLPGGYTDTQYF.

This chain joins TRBV28 and TRBJ1-5; 10 positions agree with TRBD1. The V segment lost 6 bases and the J segment 7 bases; nucleotides outside the gene matches: 9. The CDR3 loop spans 15 amino acids. CDR1 and CDR2 from the germline V gene are MDHEN and SYDVKM. CDR3 amino acids: CASRLRQGAWQPQHF. The CDR3 nucleotides read TGTGCCAGCAGACTGAGACAGGGGGCCTGGCAGCCCCAGCATTTT.

As to this clone: This sample also contains other DNA sequences that code for the same CDR3. The chain carries TRBV29-1 and TRBJ2-7; D may be TRBD2 (5 bases). Trimming removed 7 bases at V and 1 base at J, with 11 bases between. The germline V gene has CDR1 SQVTM and CDR2 ANQGSEA. CDR3 length: 12 residues. CDR3 bases: TGCAGCGCTGCGGACTTTTCCTACGAGCAGTACTTC. It is translated as CSAADFSYEQYF.

The chain links TRBV5-5 to TRBJ2-7; D uncertain. The germline V gene has CDR1 SGHKS and CDR2 YYEKEE (reference sequence). The CDR3 contains 15 residues. The ends were cut back, 2 bases at V and 7 bases at J, with 19 bases in the middle. CDR3 amino acids: CASSLERHTLVEQYF. CDR3 bases: TGTGCCAGCAGCTTAGAACGGCACACTTTAGTAGAGCAGTACTTC.

The V call is TRBV23-1, the J call TRBJ2-7, with 8 bases fitting TRBD2. TRBV23-1 is annotated as an ORF whose role is uncertain. The CDR3 sequence is 14 residues long. V lost 4 bases and J lost 3; bases outside the gene matches: 5. CDR3 DNA sequence: TGCGCCAGCAGTCCACTAGCGGAACGCTACGAGCAGTACTTC. Protein product: CASSPLAERYEQYF.

The gene calls are TRBV4-1 and TRBJ1-2; 12 bases align to TRBD1. The V and J ends lost 4 bases and 8 bases, in that order; junction bases with no gene match: 8. The germline V gene encodes CDR1 MGHRA and CDR2 YSYEKL. The CDR3 sequence is 15 residues long. The DNA for the CDR3 is TGCGCCAGCAGCCGAGGGACAGGGGGCGCGAACGGCTACACCTTC. It translates to CASSRGTGGANGYTF.

This clone was counted a few times. The sample contains more than one DNA sequence encoding this CDR3. The chain carries TRBV28 and TRBJ2-6; 7 nucleotides align to TRBD2. This CDR3 is 15 amino acids long. Germline V CDR1 and CDR2: MDHEN, SYDVKM. The ends lost 5 bases at V and 1 base at J; junction bases unmatched: 2. The CDR3 here is CASSPGGSGANVLTF. The CDR3 DNA reads TGTGCCAGCAGTCCCGGGGGGTCTGGGGCCAACGTCCTGACTTTC.

This chain uses TRBV5-6 with TRBJ2-7; D may be TRBD1 (6 bases). CDR3 length equals 14 residues. V shed 7 bases and J shed 1 base, with 15 bases lying between them. Germline values: CDR1 SGHDT, CDR2 YYEEEE. The DNA for the CDR3 is TGTGCCAGCTCCACCAGGGGTTGGTCCTACGAGCAGTACTTC. It translates to CASSTRGWSYEQYF.

V is TRBV7-9 and J is TRBJ1-5; TRBD1 is a possible D gene (6 bases). Deletions cut 6 bases from V and 2 bases from J, with 14 bases between. Germline V gene sequence: CDR1 SEHNR, CDR2 FQNEAQ (reference sequence). The CDR3 length is 15 residues. The CDR3 is CASSFGQPGNQPQHF. CDR3 bases: TGTGCCAGCAGTTTCGGACAGCCAGGCAATCAGCCCCAGCATTTT.

V is TRBV4-3 and J is TRBJ2-7; 8 bases fit TRBD1. V dropped 0 bases and J dropped 7; count of bases not matched to a gene: 11. The CDR3 runs to 16 residues. Per the germline V gene, CDR1 is LGHNA and CDR2 is YSLEER. The CDR3 coding sequence is TGCGCCAGCAGCCAAGATTTACAGGACAGGGTGTTTGAGCAGTACTTC. Amino acids: CASSQDLQDRVFEQYF.